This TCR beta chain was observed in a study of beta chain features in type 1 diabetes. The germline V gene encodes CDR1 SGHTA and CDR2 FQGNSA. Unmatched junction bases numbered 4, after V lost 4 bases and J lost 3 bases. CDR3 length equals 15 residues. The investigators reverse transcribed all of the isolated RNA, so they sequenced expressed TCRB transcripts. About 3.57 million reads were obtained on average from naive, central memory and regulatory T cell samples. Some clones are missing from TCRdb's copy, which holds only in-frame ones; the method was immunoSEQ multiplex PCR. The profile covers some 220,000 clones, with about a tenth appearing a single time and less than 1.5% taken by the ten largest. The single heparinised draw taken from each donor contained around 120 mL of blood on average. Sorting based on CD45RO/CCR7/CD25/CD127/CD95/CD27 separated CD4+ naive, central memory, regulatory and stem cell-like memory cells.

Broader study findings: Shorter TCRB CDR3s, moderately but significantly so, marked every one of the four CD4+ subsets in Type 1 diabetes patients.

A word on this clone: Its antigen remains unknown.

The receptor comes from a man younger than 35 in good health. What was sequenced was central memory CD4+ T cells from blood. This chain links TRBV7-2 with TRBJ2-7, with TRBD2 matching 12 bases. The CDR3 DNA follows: TGTGCCAGCAGCTCCAAGGGACTAGCGGGCTACGAGCAGTACTTC. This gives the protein CASSSKGLAGYEQYF.